The 8 T cell receptor beta chains reported below all come from one sample, sequenced in a study of blood T cell repertoires in COVID-19. Clones were read by immunoSEQ multiplex PCR, and TCRdb kept only the in-frame ones, dropping some. In the table there are roughly 200,000 clones, approximately 81% of which are singletons. Sequenced material: PBMCs or T cells enriched from blood (not recorded which). These receptors were collected from a man in his forties who had recovered from COVID-19.

The V gene is TRBV7-9, the J gene TRBJ1-1; TRBD1 aligns across 7 bases. Germline-derived CDR1 and CDR2 are SEHNR and FQNEAQ (reference sequence). This CDR3 has 13 amino acids. Trimming cost V 8 bases and J 1 base; bases outside gene matches: 4. CDR3 nucleotides: TGTGCCAGCTGCCCAGGGGGGAACACTGAAGCTTTCTTT. Its protein is CASCPGGNTEAFF.

In this sample, this clone turned up a few times. The CDR3 loop reads CASSLTGNGEQYF. The CDR3 DNA is TGTGCCAGCAGTTTAACAGGGAACGGCGAGCAGTACTTC. The chain links TRBV27 to TRBJ2-7; a weak D match, TRBD1 (6 bases). The CDR3 is made up of 13 amino acids. Germline CDR1 MNHEY, CDR2 SMNVEV (reference sequence). V was trimmed by 2 bases and J by 6 bases, leaving 11 bases between them.

The rearrangement links TRBV5-1 to TRBJ1-2; 10 bases are shared with TRBD1. Germline trimming cut 1 base from V and 1 base from J; bases unmatched to any gene: 4. Germline CDR1 SGHRS, CDR2 YFSETQ. The CDR3 is made up of 16 amino acids. CDR3 sequence reads: CASSLYGTGDNYGYTF. CDR3 nucleotide sequence: TGCGCCAGCAGCTTGTACGGGACAGGGGATAACTATGGCTACACCTTC.

This chain uses TRBV2 with TRBJ2-1; D is undetermined. The CDR3 sequence is 15 residues long. V lost 6 bases to trimming and J lost 7 bases, with 19 bases between them. CDR1 and CDR2 from the germline V gene are SNHLY and FYNNEI. The CDR3 loop is CASSALVSRPNEQFF. DNA for the CDR3: TGTGCCAGCAGCGCTCTAGTCTCTAGACCGAATGAGCAGTTCTTC.

This clone is categorized as medium-sized (0.01 to 0.1%). The chain employs TRBV13 and TRBJ1-1; 12 nucleotides line up with TRBD1. The junction had 7 bases not matched to a gene; V was cut back by 4 bases and J by 1 base. The CDR3 loop spans 17 amino acids. Germline assignment: CDR1 PRHDT and CDR2 FYEKMQ (reference sequence). This CDR3 is CASSSGTGGVWNTEAFF. DNA for the CDR3: TGTGCCAGCAGCTCCGGGACAGGGGGCGTCTGGAACACTGAAGCTTTCTTT.

The chain has TRBV4-3 and TRBJ1-4; D perhaps matches TRBD1 (5 bases). CDR1 and CDR2 from the germline V gene are LGHNA and YSLEER. The CDR3 covers 14 residues. Trimming left V 4 bases short and J 8 bases short, with 14 bases between. The CDR3 DNA is TGCGCCAGCAGCCTCGGGGGAGGGGTAGAAAAACTGTTTTTT. Its translation: CASSLGGGVEKLFF.

This chain links TRBV13 with TRBJ2-7, with 8 bases fitting TRBD2. V was clipped by 5 bases and J by 0 bases; unmatched bases: 3. Germline V CDR1 and CDR2: PRHDT, FYEKMQ (reference sequence). CDR3 length: 14 amino acids. CDR3 nucleotides: TGTGCCAGCAGCCAGAGCGGGAGCTCCTACGAGCAGTACTTC. Its protein is CASSQSGSSYEQYF.

This clone showed up just once. The rearrangement joins TRBV6-5 to TRBJ1-2; 7 bases are shared with TRBD1. V dropped 2 bases and J dropped 8; count of bases not matched to a gene: 5. CDR3 size: 13 residues. Germline V lookup: CDR1 MNHEY, CDR2 SVGAGI. The CDR3 reads CASSYGTARGYTF. The CDR3 DNA reads TGTGCCAGCAGTTACGGGACAGCGAGAGGCTACACCTTC.